The 4 T cell receptor beta chains given below trace back to one sample, sequenced in a study of regulatory T cells in long-lasting Graves disease. CDR3 regions were amplified by Arm-PCR using iRepertoire HTBI primers to build TCR beta libraries. MiXCR, applied by TCRdb to the multiplex PCR reads, yields one record per CDR3 protein. Among 350,000 to 450,000 distinct CDR3 sequences, roughly a fifth were seen once, and the ten largest hold approximately 14%. Sample time point: persistent/refractory GD, antithyroid drugs over 5 years with positive TRAb. Scientists built the TCR library using RNA that was extracted from PBMCs. Here the sequenced sample was peripheral blood mononuclear cells (PBMCs), taken when the disease was refractory, from a patient treated with antithyroid drugs. These receptors all come from a female donor with Graves disease.

This clonotype showed up many times. The V gene is TRBV28, the J gene TRBJ2-7; no firm D call. The germline CDR1 and CDR2 sequences are MDHEN and SYDVKM. The CDR3 has 11 residues. V dropped 7 bases and J dropped 3 bases, with 7 bases sitting between them. The CDR3 DNA is TGTGCCAGCAAGGTGGACTACGAGCAGTACTTC. As protein: CASKVDYEQYF.

The chain uses TRBV4-1 and TRBJ2-7; D remains unclear. CDR3 length: 10 residues. The germline CDR1 and CDR2 sequences are MGHRA and YSYEKL. The V end was cut by 0 bases, the J end by 10 bases, with 4 bases between. CDR3 in DNA: TGCGCCAGCAGCCAAGATTTACAGTACTTC. Its protein product is CASSQDLQYF.

This clonotype came up many times. This sequence joins TRBV7-8 and TRBJ2-7; D uncertain. The CDR3 covers 14 residues. Trimming removed 1 base from V and 3 bases from J, with 10 bases in between. Germline-derived CDR1 and CDR2 are SGHVS and FQNEAQ. CDR3 in amino acids: CASSLGARNYEQYF. CDR3 nucleotide sequence: TGTGCCAGCAGCTTAGGTGCGAGGAACTACGAGCAGTACTTC.

This clonotype has only a few counts. This chain uses TRBV3-1 with TRBJ2-2, with 12 bases identical to TRBD1. V dropped 4 bases and J dropped 4; count of bases not matched to a gene: 10. The CDR3 totals 18 residues. Germline V gene lookup returns CDR1 LGHDT and CDR2 YNNKEL (reference sequence). The DNA for the CDR3 is TGTGCCAGCAGCCTTACCGGGACAGGGGGCGGTGGCACCGGGGAGCTGTTTTTT. Protein product: CASSLTGTGGGGTGELFF.